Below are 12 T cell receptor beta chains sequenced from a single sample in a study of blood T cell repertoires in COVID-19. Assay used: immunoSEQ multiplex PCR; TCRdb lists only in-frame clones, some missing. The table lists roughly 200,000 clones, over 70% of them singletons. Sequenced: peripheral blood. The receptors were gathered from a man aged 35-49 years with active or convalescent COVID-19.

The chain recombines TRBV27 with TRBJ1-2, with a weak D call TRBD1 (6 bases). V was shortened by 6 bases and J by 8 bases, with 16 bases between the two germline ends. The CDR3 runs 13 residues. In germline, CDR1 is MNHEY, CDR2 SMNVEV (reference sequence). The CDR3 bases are TGTGCCAGCAGAGCCCAGGGGAACTGGGGCTACACCTTC. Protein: CASRAQGNWGYTF.

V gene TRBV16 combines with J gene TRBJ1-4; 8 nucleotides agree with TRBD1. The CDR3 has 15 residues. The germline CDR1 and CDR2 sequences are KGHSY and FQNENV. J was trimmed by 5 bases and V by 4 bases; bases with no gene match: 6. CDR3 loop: CASSPTTGANEKLFF. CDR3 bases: TGTGCCAGCAGCCCCACGACAGGGGCGAATGAAAAACTGTTTTTT.

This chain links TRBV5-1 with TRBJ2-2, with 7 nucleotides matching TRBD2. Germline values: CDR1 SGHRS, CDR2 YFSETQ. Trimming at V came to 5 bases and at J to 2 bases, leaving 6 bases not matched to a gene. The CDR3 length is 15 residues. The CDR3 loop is CASSLGGSNTGELFF. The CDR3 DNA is TGCGCCAGCAGTCTCGGGGGGAGCAACACCGGGGAGCTGTTTTTT.

The CDR3: CAISGPMTGGYQETQYF. The CDR3 DNA follows: TGTGCCATCAGTGGCCCAATGACAGGGGGGTACCAAGAGACCCAGTACTTC. The chain couples TRBV10-3 to TRBJ2-5; 9 nucleotides align to TRBD1. This CDR3 comprises 17 residues. Germline V CDR1 and CDR2: ENHRY, SYGVKD. The V gene end was trimmed by 4 bases and the J gene end by 0 bases; junction bases not matched to a gene: 9.

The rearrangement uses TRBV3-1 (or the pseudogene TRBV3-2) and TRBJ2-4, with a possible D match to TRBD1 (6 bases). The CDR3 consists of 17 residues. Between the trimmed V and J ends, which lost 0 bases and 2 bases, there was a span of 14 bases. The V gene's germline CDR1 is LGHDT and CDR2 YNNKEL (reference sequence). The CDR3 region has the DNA TGTGCCAGCAGCCAAGAGGGGGCACCCCGTTCCAAAAACATTCAGTACTTC. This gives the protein CASSQEGAPRSKNIQYF.

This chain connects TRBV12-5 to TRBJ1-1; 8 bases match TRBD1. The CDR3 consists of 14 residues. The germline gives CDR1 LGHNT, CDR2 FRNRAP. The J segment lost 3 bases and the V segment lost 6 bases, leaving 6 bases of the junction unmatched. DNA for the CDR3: TGTGCTAGTGGCTCGCGGACAGGGTACACTGAAGCTTTCTTT. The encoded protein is CASGSRTGYTEAFF.

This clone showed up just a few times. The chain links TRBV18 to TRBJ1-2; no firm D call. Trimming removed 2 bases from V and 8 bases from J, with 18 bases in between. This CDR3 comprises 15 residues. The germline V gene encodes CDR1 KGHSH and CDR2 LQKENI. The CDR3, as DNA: TGTGCCAGCTCACCAGGATGGGTACAACCGGGGGGCTACACCTTC. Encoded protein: CASSPGWVQPGGYTF.

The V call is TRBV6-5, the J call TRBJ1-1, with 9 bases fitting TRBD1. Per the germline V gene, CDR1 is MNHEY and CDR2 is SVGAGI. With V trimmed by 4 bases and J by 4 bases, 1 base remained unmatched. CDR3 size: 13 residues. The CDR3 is CASSLTGGTEAFF. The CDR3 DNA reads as TGTGCCAGCAGTTTGACAGGGGGCACTGAAGCTTTCTTT.

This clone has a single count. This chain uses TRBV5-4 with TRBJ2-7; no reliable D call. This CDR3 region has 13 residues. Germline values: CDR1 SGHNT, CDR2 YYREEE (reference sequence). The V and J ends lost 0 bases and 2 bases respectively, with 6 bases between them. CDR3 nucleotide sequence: TGTGCCAGCAGCTTGGACTATGCCTACGAGCAGTACTTC. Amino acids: CASSLDYAYEQYF.

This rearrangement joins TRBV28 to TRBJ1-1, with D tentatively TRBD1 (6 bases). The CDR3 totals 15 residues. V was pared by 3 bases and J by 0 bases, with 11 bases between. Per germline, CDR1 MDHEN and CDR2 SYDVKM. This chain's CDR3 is CASSFPQGMNTEAFF. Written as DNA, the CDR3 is TGTGCCAGCAGTTTTCCCCAGGGGATGAACACTGAAGCTTTCTTT.

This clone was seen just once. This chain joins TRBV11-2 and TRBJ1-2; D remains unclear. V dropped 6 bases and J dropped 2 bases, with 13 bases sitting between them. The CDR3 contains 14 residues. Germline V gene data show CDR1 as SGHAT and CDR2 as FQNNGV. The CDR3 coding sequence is TGTGCCAGCAGTTCCTTGGCATTGAACTATGGCTACACCTTC. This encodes CASSSLALNYGYTF.

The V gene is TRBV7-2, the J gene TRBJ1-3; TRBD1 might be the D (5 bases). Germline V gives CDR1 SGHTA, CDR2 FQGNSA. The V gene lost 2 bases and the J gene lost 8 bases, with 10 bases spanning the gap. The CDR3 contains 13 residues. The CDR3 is CASSLTRADTIYF. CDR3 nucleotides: TGTGCCAGCAGCTTAACCAGGGCTGACACCATATATTTT.